The clone carrying this TCR beta chain occurred once. Data came from immunoSEQ multiplex PCR; TCRdb stores just in-frame clones and leaves some out. The data hold about 100,000 clones, with roughly four fifths observed a single time. This sample is part of a study of PD-1 blockade in mismatch repair-deficient tumors. J gave up 5 bases and V 9 bases, and 9 bases lay outside the gene matches. CDR1 is LGHNT, CDR2 FRNRAP, per germline. This CDR3 is built from 13 residues. PCR or immunohistochemistry showed mismatch repair deficiency in every enrolled patient. This TCR was sampled from an adult with mismatch repair-deficient cancer. The chain employs TRBV12-5 and TRBJ2-5, with TRBD1 matching over 7 bases. Sample: peripheral blood, taken about 36 weeks after starting pembrolizumab. The CDR3 protein is CASSLGGAETQYF. For the CDR3, the DNA is TGTGCTAGCTCCCTAGGGGGCGCGGAGACCCAGTACTTC.